This record concerns one TCR beta chain sequence. Its antigen is unidentified. TCRdb re-called the 5' RACE reads and gives one entry per CDR3 protein, without DNA. The sample table sets out 150,000 to 160,000 distinct CDR3 sequences. CDR3 length: 14 residues. The germline V gene has CDR1 SQVTM and CDR2 ANQGSEA. This sample was taken from a study of T cells expressing NK-cell markers. About the study: It was sorted CD3+CD56+NKG2C+, CD3+CD56+NKG2C- and CD3+CD56-NKG2C+ T cells that supplied the TCR beta repertoires. Whole-study findings and limits: The study found these clonotypes also leading the CD3+CD56-NKG2C+ fraction in a few donors. Specificity for HCMV among expanded NKG2C+ T cell clones was not established. CD8+ T cells in six or seven donors included dominant NKG2C+ clonotypes at about 1.0-8%.

The sequence came from a woman aged 50 to 60 in good health. Material: blood T cells: a sorted CD56 or NKG2C T cell subset, CD4+ or CD8+ T cells, or bulk PBMC T cells (not recorded which). The rearrangement links TRBV29-1 to TRBJ2-5; TCRdb calls TRBD1, which cannot be checked without DNA. The CDR3 region is CSVWGGGFQETQYF.